This T cell receptor (beta chain) was sequenced for a study of shared clonotypes between healthy human individuals (dated by TCRdb to between 2020 and 2021). Turning to the overall study: The cohort comprised a couple of women and a few men aged 18 to 49 years. To increase sequencing depth and limit assay-specific biases, different laboratories used diverse techniques to prepare libraries and sequence TCR repertoires. To estimate repertoire size and how much clonotypes are shared between individuals, the study performed deep sequencing of blood TCR repertoires from five healthy adults. For each donor, three plates each were used for CD4 naive and CD4 memory, two plates were used for CD8 naive, and one plate was used for CD8 memory. Leukapheresis yielded between about 0.85 and 10 billion PBMCs per donor.

Looking up the germline V gene yields CDR1 KGHSH and CDR2 LQKENI. V lost 4 bases and J lost 0 bases; the stretch between them is 3 bases long. The CDR3 runs 12 amino acids, cysteine and phenylalanine included. Just the 36-base CDR3 DNA is kept, in frame starting at base 1. Broad study findings and their caveats: Compared with non-shared clonotypes, clonotypes shared by all four sorted-subset donors had higher generation probabilities. Sampling was restricted to blood, and TCR repertoires in tissue are likely to differ from TCR repertoires in blood. Around 5.4% of naive CD4, more than 3% of naive CD8, approximately 2.2% of memory CD4, and around 0.4% of memory CD8 clonotypes were shared across several donors. The small number of donors limited the genetic and exposure-history diversity represented. Based on pairwise subsampling, the degree of clonotype sharing among donors was expected to be affected by sequencing depth. Estimated clonotype richness was generally larger for naive than for memory subsets. Rarefaction of sorted-subset datasets indicated incomplete sequencing despite the large sequencing depth.

In the case of this clone: Which antigen it targets is not known. No clone much larger than this one lies a single base away; base qualities are absent.

The donors were healthy, HIV-negative adults with no recently reported acute infections or vaccinations. Every donor was a Caucasian adult living in Nashville, Tennessee, USA. CD4+ T cells were enriched through magnetic negative selection, after which naive cells were positively selected on CD45RA and the remaining negative fraction served as the memory subset. After blood collection by leukapheresis, PBMCs were isolated using Ficoll-Histopaque density gradient centrifugation and then cryopreserved in the vapor phase of liquid nitrogen. Analytical flow cytometry was used to check the purity and quantity of each magnetically sorted T cell population. Each sorted fraction had its genomic DNA isolated and then quantified by UV absorbance on a Nanodrop 2000c. TCR CDR3 regions were amplified from genomic DNA by multiplex PCR using the deep immunoSEQ assay. Extracted genomic DNA from each cell subset was spread evenly across all wells of several immunoSEQ 96-well plates, with each plate serving as a replicate. For sorted subsets, about 0.2 ug genomic DNA, equal to 25,000 to 35,000 T cell genomes, was loaded into each replicate PCR. The purified libraries were quantified using a Qubit 3.0 fluorometer, sized with a Bioanalyzer 2100, and then quantified again using the KAPA Library Quantification kit. Every immunoSEQ 96-well plate was sequenced on a dedicated single-read 150-cycle Illumina NextSeq 550 flow cell. The paper's data handling went like this. Because the immunoSEQ output held only junctional sequences and lacked quality scores, the filtering could not match the filtering applied to full-length reads. To assign V/J genes and CDR3, sequences were annotated against IMGT germline references using PyIR, a Python wrapper for IgBLAST v1.9. Reads were filtered out if the reads had weak V/J assignments (E-value above 1e-6), no CDR3, stop codons, out-of-frame junctions, or ambiguous translated residues. A V3J clonotype was defined by an identical inferred V gene, J gene, and CDR3 amino acid sequence. Percentage overlap between repertoires was computed as shared unique clonotypes divided by the size of the smaller repertoire. Three approaches were used to assess repertoire richness: RTK rarefaction, the Chao1 estimator, and Recon v2.1 estimates of unobserved clonotypes. OLGA was used to compute generation probabilities for all TCRbeta clonotypes that the gDNA method yielded from several donors. TCRdb stores this immuneACCESS table with in-frame sequences only. Part of the clones is absent; in the studies checked, under half of the shortfall reflects unresolved V genes, and no reason is known for the rest. The DNA was the basis for D and trimming; V, J and clone size are from that table. The sample yields about 990,000 clones; 78% were counted once. The ten largest account for roughly 0.65% of the sample.

Recombination joined TRBV18 with TRBJ1-1; a confident D gene designation cannot be given. The sequencing sample was made of memory CD4+ T cells from PBMCs. The cell subset or site label on this specimen signifies: CD45RA-negative fraction. The clonotype was recovered from a man between 18 and 29 years old in good health. Some clones in this sample may be carry-over from other donors' samples. The bases read TGTGCCAGCTCACGCATGAACACTGAAGCTTTCTTT. This yields the protein CASSRMNTEAFF. The CDR3 plus the reference TRBV18 and TRBJ1-1 genes for the other parts give the full variable domain: NAGVMQNPRHLVRRRGQEARLRCSPMKGHSHVYWYRQLPEEGLKFMVYLQKENIIDESGMPKERFSAEFPKEGPSILRIQQVVRGDSAAYFCASSRMNTEAFFGQGTRLTVV.